The 10 T cell receptor beta chains given below trace back to one sample, sequenced in a study of shared clonotypes between healthy human individuals. The assay was immunoSEQ multiplex PCR, and TCRdb's table has in-frame clones only and misses some. The sample consists of 450,000 to 500,000 clones, roughly 80% of them appearing once. Sample: PBMCs. All receptors come from a middle-aged woman in good health. Some clones in this sample may be carry-over from other donors' samples.

This chain links TRBV11-3 with TRBJ2-5; D may match TRBD1 or TRBD2 (5 bases each). Germline CDR1 reads SGHNT; CDR2 reads YENEEA. Trimming stripped 5 bases from V and 2 bases from J, with 12 bases between. The CDR3 runs 14 residues. CDR3 in amino acids: CASSPPGRQETQYF. CDR3 DNA: TGTGCCAGCAGCCCACCGGGGCGGCAAGAGACCCAGTACTTC. The full variable domain, with the rest looked up from reference TRBV11-3 and TRBJ2-5, is EAGVVQSPRYKIIEKKQPVAFWCNPISGHNTLYWYLQNLGQGPELLIRYENEEAVDDSQLPKDRFSAERLKGVDSTLKIQPAELGDSAVYLCASSPPGRQETQYFGPGTRLLVL.

J is TRBJ2-3 and V is TRBV27; weak D call: TRBD2 (5 bases). Trimming stripped 3 bases from V and 0 bases from J, with 10 bases between. The V gene's germline CDR1 is MNHEY and CDR2 SMNVEV (reference sequence). This CDR3 region has 15 residues. The CDR3 DNA reads TGTGCCAGCAGTTTGGTGCGGGCCAGCACAGATACGCAGTATTTT. It specifies CASSLVRASTDTQYF.

V usage is TRBV29-1 and J usage is TRBJ2-7; TRBD1 might be the D (6 bases). The germline V and J ends were trimmed by 4 bases and 2 bases, with 12 bases remaining between them. Germline CDR1 and CDR2: SQVTM and ANQGSEA. The CDR3 has 13 residues. The CDR3 nucleotides read TGCAGCGTTGGGGGGCTAAGCACCTACGAGCAGTACTTC. The encoded protein is CSVGGLSTYEQYF.

A word on this clone: The same CDR3 can be traced to other DNA sequences in this sample. CDR3 coding DNA: TGCGCCAGCAGCTCGACTAGCGGGACCTACAATGAGCAGTTCTTC. As protein: CASSSTSGTYNEQFF. This chain links TRBV5-1 with TRBJ2-1; TRBD2 aligns across 11 bases. The CDR3 is made up of 15 amino acids. Trimming took 3 bases from V and 2 from J; bases not matched to a gene: 1. CDR1 and CDR2 from the germline V gene are SGHRS and YFSETQ.

Of note for this clone: Other DNA sequences within the sample encode an identical CDR3. The chain couples TRBV18 to TRBJ1-1; tentative D call: TRBD1 (5 bases). Germline V gene data show CDR1 as KGHSH and CDR2 as LQKENI. The CDR3 is 13 residues long. Trimming removed 6 bases from V and 1 base from J, with 9 bases in between. The CDR3 is CASSLDRNTEAFF. The CDR3 DNA reads TGTGCCAGCTCCCTCGACAGGAACACTGAAGCTTTCTTT. Looking up the rest from reference TRBV18 and TRBJ1-1 gives the full variable domain: NAGVMQNPRHLVRRRGQEARLRCSPMKGHSHVYWYRQLPEEGLKFMVYLQKENIIDESGMPKERFSAEFPKEGPSILRIQQVVRGDSAAYFCASSLDRNTEAFFGQGTRLTVV.

J is TRBJ2-5 and V is TRBV10-3, with no clear D. V gave up 0 bases and J gave up 4 bases, with 9 bases separating them. Germline V gene sequence: CDR1 ENHRY, CDR2 SYGVKD. The CDR3 has 14 amino acids. The CDR3 spells CAISESILSETQYF. The CDR3 DNA reads as TGTGCCATCAGTGAGTCGATTTTGTCAGAGACCCAGTACTTC.

The chain uses TRBV7-3 and TRBJ2-2; D tentatively fits TRBD1 or TRBD2 (5 bases each). Germline assignment: CDR1 SGHTA and CDR2 FQGTGA. The CDR3 consists of 17 residues. The V end was cut by 5 bases, the J end by 0 bases, with 16 bases between. The CDR3 sequence: CASSPDPGTANTGELFF. CDR3 bases: TGTGCCAGCAGCCCAGACCCCGGGACGGCGAACACCGGGGAGCTGTTTTTT.

The chain has TRBV11-2 and TRBJ2-1, with 7 bases that match TRBD2. V gave up 2 bases and J gave up 8 bases; unmatched junction bases: 15. The CDR3 length is 17 residues. Germline CDR1 SGHAT, CDR2 FQNNGV. The CDR3 sequence is CASSLRVAGVWIDEQFF. CDR3 DNA sequence: TGTGCCAGCAGCTTAAGGGTTGCGGGAGTTTGGATCGATGAGCAGTTCTTC.

This clone was detected only a few times. The V gene is TRBV6-8, the J gene TRBJ2-7; D is perhaps TRBD2 (7 bases). V was trimmed by 11 bases and J by 5 bases, leaving 28 bases between them. The CDR3 contains 16 residues. In germline, CDR1 is MNHGY, CDR2 SAAAGT. CDR3 amino acids: CAGGGRCVPNVDEQYF. The CDR3 DNA follows: TGTGCCGGGGGGGGCCGGTGTGTGCCAAACGTGGACGAGCAGTACTTC.

The rearrangement uses TRBV27 and TRBJ2-1; D might be TRBD1 or TRBD2, each matching 5 bases. The CDR3 consists of 17 residues. The V gene's germline CDR1 is MNHEY and CDR2 SMNVEV (reference sequence). V was clipped by 6 bases and J by 2 bases, with 20 bases between them. The CDR3 region is CASRRGSSTPTYNEQFF. The DNA of the CDR3 is TGTGCCAGCAGAAGGGGCTCTAGCACCCCCACCTACAATGAGCAGTTCTTC.